The text below deals with one T cell receptor (beta chain). The antigen remains undetermined. This record comes from a study of cytomegalovirus exposure and HLA in healthy donors. Study-wide results and caveats: Roughly even sequencing depth across donors was the assumption behind the presence/absence analyses. A few chains tied to CMV proved CMV antigen-specific in vitro.

The V gene end was trimmed by 1 base and the J gene end by 6 bases; junction bases not matched to a gene: 6. Germline CDR1 and CDR2: SGHTA and FQGNSA. The CDR3 contains 15 residues. The PCR was carried out with 60 Vbeta primers and 13 Jbeta primers. TCRdb's table, derived via immunoSEQ multiplex PCR, lists solely in-frame clones and lacks some. The table records about 140,000 clones, less than 85% of them present only once. Each donor's status was that of a healthy bone marrow donor. Material: PBMCs. V and J are TRBV7-2 and TRBJ2-7, with 10 bases identical to TRBD1. This receptor was identified in a woman aged 45 to 65 in good health and CMV-seropositive. The CDR3 sequence: CASSLGQGAASEQYF. CDR3 bases: TGTGCCAGCAGCTTAGGACAGGGGGCAGCAAGCGAGCAGTACTTC.